These T cell receptor beta chains were read from a single sample in a study of blood T cells in healthy people across ages. One entry per CDR3 protein results from TCRdb running MiXCR on the 5' RACE reads. The sample yields hundreds of thousands of distinct CDR3 sequences, under 65% seen once. The specimen sequenced was blood. All receptors derive from a man in his fifties or sixties in good health. Both conserved end residues are part of each CDR3. D genes are given only for firm matches. Clone size is not always given. Where it is, it says once, few, many or a class for expanded clones.

size: -
J: TRBJ2-7
V: TRBV15
D: -
CDR3: CATSSRTASYEQYF
DNA: TGTGCCACCAGCAGCCGGACAGCCTCCTACGAGCAGTACTTC

size: -
J: TRBJ2-5
V: TRBV5-1
D: -
CDR3: CASSLRDLAGETQYF
DNA: TGCGCCAGCAGTTTGAGAGACCTGGCGGGAGAGACCCAGTACTTC

size: -
J: TRBJ1-2
V: TRBV9
D: -
CDR3: CASSPRGGGWKGYTF
DNA: TGTGCCAGCAGCCCCCGGGGGGGAGGGTGGAAAGGCTACACCTTC

size: -
J: TRBJ1-1
V: TRBV29-1
D: TRBD1
CDR3: CSVVGTGWSTEAFF
DNA: TGCAGCGTTGTGGGGACAGGGTGGAGCACTGAAGCTTTCTTT

size: -
J: TRBJ2-5
V: TRBV6-2/TRBV6-3
D: -
CDR3: CASGGGRTQETQYF
DNA: TGTGCCAGCGGGGGCGGACGGACCCAAGAGACCCAGTACTTC

size: -
J: TRBJ2-7
V: TRBV3-1
D: TRBD1
CDR3: CASSQGDRGGGYEQYF
DNA: TGTGCCAGCAGCCAGGGGGACAGGGGAGGGGGATACGAGCAGTACTTC

size: few
J: TRBJ2-7
V: TRBV20-1
D: TRBD2
CDR3: CSAFSGEYSYEQYF
DNA: TGCAGTGCTTTTAGCGGGGAATACTCCTACGAGCAGTACTTC

size: -
J: TRBJ1-4
V: TRBV12-3/TRBV12-4
D: -
CDR3: CASTIDRTFEKLFF
DNA: TGTGCCAGCACCATTGACAGGACTTTTGAAAAACTGTTTTTT

size: few
J: TRBJ2-7
V: TRBV6-1
D: -
CDR3: CASSVGQWGSTEQYF
DNA: TGTGCCAGCAGTGTTGGTCAGTGGGGCTCCACCGAGCAGTACTTC

size: many
J: TRBJ1-2
V: TRBV12-3/TRBV12-4
D: -
CDR3: CASSSPGQHYTF
DNA: TGTGCCAGCAGTTCCCCGGGACAACACTACACCTTC

size: -
J: TRBJ2-1
V: TRBV6-1
D: TRBD1
CDR3: CASMLDRASYNGQFF
DNA: TGTGCCAGCATGCTGGACAGGGCATCCTACAATGGGCAGTTCTTC

size: -
J: TRBJ2-2
V: TRBV5-1
D: TRBD2
CDR3: CASSRTSTNTGELFF
DNA: TGCGCCAGCAGCCGGACTAGCACGAACACCGGGGAGCTGTTTTTT

size: few
J: TRBJ2-7
V: TRBV3-1
D: -
CDR3: CASSPQSGTGEQYF
DNA: TGTGCCAGCAGCCCTCAGTCGGGGACGGGAGAGCAGTACTTC

size: -
J: TRBJ1-3
V: TRBV29-1
D: -
CDR3: CSVVWGYGGNTIYF
DNA: TGCAGCGTTGTATGGGGCTACGGTGGAAACACCATATATTTT

size: few
J: TRBJ2-2
V: TRBV3-1
D: -
CDR3: CASSQAYRDRELFF
DNA: TGTGCCAGCAGCCAGGCTTACAGGGACCGGGAGCTGTTTTTT

size: many
J: TRBJ2-1
V: TRBV20-1
D: TRBD2
CDR3: CSAPGLAGGLSNNEQFF
DNA: TGCAGTGCCCCGGGACTAGCGGGGGGCCTCTCCAACAATGAGCAGTTCTTC

size: -
J: TRBJ2-4
V: TRBV6-5
D: -
CDR3: CASSYGEDREQYF
DNA: TGTGCCAGCAGTTACGGGGAGGACAGAGAGCAGTACTTC

size: once
J: TRBJ2-1
V: TRBV20-1
D: -
CDR3: CSAKTSWNEQFF
DNA: TGCAGTGCGAAAACTAGCTGGAATGAGCAGTTCTTC

size: -
J: TRBJ1-2
V: TRBV6-2/TRBV6-3
D: -
CDR3: CASHTGFGYTF
DNA: TGTGCCAGCCATACAGGGTTTGGCTACACCTTC

size: -
J: TRBJ1-1
V: TRBV28
D: -
CDR3: CASSFHLGAADFTEAFF
DNA: TGTGCCAGCAGTTTTCATTTGGGAGCCGCAGATTTCACTGAAGCTTTCTTT

size: -
J: TRBJ1-6
V: TRBV28
D: -
CDR3: CASRAGGGYNSPLHF
DNA: TGTGCCAGCAGAGCAGGTGGGGGTTATAATTCACCCCTCCACTTT

size: -
J: TRBJ2-5
V: TRBV20-1
D: -
CDR3: CSARDGAGAETQYF
DNA: TGCAGTGCTAGAGATGGGGCAGGAGCGGAGACCCAGTACTTC

size: few
J: TRBJ2-5
V: TRBV29-1
D: TRBD2
CDR3: CSGTRRETQYF
DNA: TGCAGCGGGACTAGGCGGGAGACCCAGTACTTC

size: -
J: TRBJ1-6
V: TRBV4-1
D: -
CDR3: CASSPRDVRSSYNSPLHF
DNA: TGCGCCAGCAGCCCGAGGGACGTCCGGAGCTCCTATAATTCACCCCTCCACTTT

size: few
J: TRBJ2-7
V: TRBV20-1
D: -
CDR3: CSATGIYEQYF
DNA: TGCAGTGCTACAGGTATCTACGAGCAGTACTTC

size: -
J: TRBJ2-7
V: TRBV6-6
D: TRBD2
CDR3: CASHSGRPIYEQYF
DNA: TGTGCCAGCCATAGCGGGAGACCAATTTACGAGCAGTACTTC

size: -
J: TRBJ2-7
V: TRBV12-3/TRBV12-4
D: -
CDR3: CASSLMAASSYEQYF
DNA: TGTGCCAGCAGTTTAATGGCGGCCAGCTCCTACGAGCAGTACTTC

size: -
J: TRBJ2-1
V: TRBV20-1
D: -
CDR3: CSARDQPSRNEQFF
DNA: TGCAGTGCTAGAGATCAGCCCTCCCGCAATGAGCAGTTCTTC

size: -
J: TRBJ1-5
V: TRBV3-1
D: -
CDR3: CASSQGGHNQPQHF
DNA: TGTGCCAGCAGCCAAGGAGGCCACAATCAGCCCCAGCATTTT

size: -
J: TRBJ1-1
V: TRBV4-1
D: TRBD1
CDR3: CASSLSRGERNTEAFF
DNA: TGCGCCAGCAGCCTCAGCAGGGGGGAGAGGAACACTGAAGCTTTCTTT

size: few
J: TRBJ2-1
V: TRBV20-1
D: TRBD2
CDR3: CSASLTSGGFNEQFF
DNA: TGCAGTGCTAGCCTGACTAGCGGGGGCTTCAATGAGCAGTTCTTC

size: -
J: TRBJ2-7
V: TRBV20-1
D: -
CDR3: CSATPGVYEQYF
DNA: TGCAGTGCCACCCCCGGGGTCTACGAGCAGTACTTC

size: many
J: TRBJ2-7
V: TRBV7-9
D: TRBD2
CDR3: CANRGGNYEQYF
DNA: TGTGCCAACCGGGGGGGGAACTACGAGCAGTACTTC

size: -
J: TRBJ2-7
V: TRBV5-1
D: TRBD1
CDR3: CASSPTGGVYEQYF
DNA: TGCGCCAGCAGCCCCACAGGGGGCGTCTACGAGCAGTACTTC

size: -
J: TRBJ1-1
V: TRBV10-3
D: -
CDR3: CAISVLTDGTEAFF
DNA: TGTGCCATCAGCGTTCTCACGGACGGCACTGAAGCTTTCTTT

size: -
J: TRBJ1-2
V: TRBV20-1
D: -
CDR3: CSARDPRGSNYGYTF
DNA: TGCAGTGCTAGAGATCCTCGAGGTTCAAACTATGGCTACACCTTC

size: -
J: TRBJ2-5
V: TRBV5-1
D: TRBD1
CDR3: CASSLGQGEMGEQYF
DNA: TGCGCCAGCAGCTTGGGACAGGGGGAAATGGGTGAGCAGTACTTC

size: -
J: TRBJ2-5
V: TRBV5-1
D: -
CDR3: CASSLVTTKETQYF
DNA: TGCGCCAGCAGCTTGGTCACTACCAAAGAGACCCAGTACTTC

size: few
J: TRBJ2-1
V: TRBV20-1
D: TRBD2
CDR3: CSARAQEALAGEQFF
DNA: TGCAGTGCTAGAGCCCAGGAAGCACTAGCGGGGGAACAGTTCTTC

size: few
J: TRBJ2-7
V: TRBV20-1
D: TRBD2
CDR3: CSARDNGRPYEQYF
DNA: TGCAGTGCTAGAGATAACGGGAGGCCCTACGAGCAGTACTTC

size: -
J: TRBJ2-7
V: TRBV20-1
D: -
CDR3: CSARAAGPTYEQYF
DNA: TGCAGTGCTAGAGCAGCGGGTCCTACCTACGAGCAGTACTTC

size: few
J: TRBJ2-6
V: TRBV12-3/TRBV12-4
D: -
CDR3: CASTLFSSAGANVLTF
DNA: TGTGCCAGCACCCTTTTTAGTAGTGCGGGGGCCAACGTCCTGACTTTC

size: -
J: TRBJ2-7
V: TRBV3-1
D: -
CDR3: CASSLGLSGQGRAEQYF
DNA: -

size: -
J: TRBJ2-5
V: TRBV4-1
D: -
CDR3: CASSRLGGQETQYF
DNA: TGCGCCAGCAGCCGCCTAGGAGGGCAAGAGACCCAGTACTTC